This TCR beta chain derives from a study of PD-L1 blockade in urothelial cancer. Turning to the study itself: About 90% of the 29 patients were men with bladder-origin urothelial cancer.

Templates that were synthetic TCR analogs were spiked into each PCR. Assay used: immunoSEQ multiplex PCR; TCRdb lists only in-frame clones, some missing. The repertoire has some 41,000 clones, 88% of them found once; the top ten carry around 14%. This clone was seen a single time. Germline V gene data show CDR1 as SGHDT and CDR2 as YYEEEE. The germline V and J ends were trimmed by 1 base and 5 bases, with 12 bases remaining between them. The CDR3 has 14 amino acids. Specimen: PBMCs, collected around atezolizumab (anti-PD-L1) treatment. The receptor's source is a woman in her fifties or sixties with urothelial cancer. The chain links TRBV5-6 to TRBJ2-5; D possibly corresponds to TRBD2 (6 bases). CDR3 protein: CASSLQGGGETQYF. The CDR3, as DNA: TGTGCCAGCAGCTTGCAGGGAGGCGGGGAGACCCAGTACTTC.